What follows are 18 T cell receptor beta chains derived from one specimen sequenced in a study of shared clonotypes between healthy human individuals. The repertoire was sequenced with immunoSEQ multiplex PCR; TCRdb's copy has only in-frame clones and lacks some. The sample has a few million clones, 90% to 97% seen once. What was sequenced was naive CD4+ T cells sorted from blood. Subset described: CD45RA+ positively selected. The receptors were gathered from a young man in good health.

The CDR3 nucleotides are TGTGCCAGCAGCTTGCAGGCAGGGGAAGGTCTAGCTTTCTTT. Protein: CASSLQAGEGLAFF. The chain links TRBV5-4 to TRBJ1-1; possible D gene TRBD1, 6 bases. Germline values: CDR1 SGHNT, CDR2 YYREEE (reference sequence). This CDR3 is 14 amino acids long. Trimming removed 1 base from V and 10 bases from J, with 17 bases in between. Full variable domain (outside the CDR3, taken from reference TRBV5-4 and TRBJ1-1): ETGVTQSPTHLIKTRGQQVTLRCSSQSGHNTVSWYQQALGQGPQFIFQYYREEENGRGNFPPRFSGLQFPNYSSELNVNALELDDSALYLCASSLQAGEGLAFFGQGTRLTVV.

The genes are TRBV11-2 and TRBJ1-4; D is undetermined. Germline lookup yields CDR1 SGHAT and CDR2 FQNNGV. Trimming took off 3 bases at V and 7 bases at J, with 18 bases between the two ends. CDR3 length: 16 amino acids. CDR3 coding DNA: TGTGCCAGCAGCTTGTCTCGACGGGCTTTGAGTGAAAAACTGTTTTTT. Translation gives CASSLSRRALSEKLFF.

V usage is TRBV2 and J usage is TRBJ1-2; 8 bases agree with TRBD1. The CDR3 is made up of 15 amino acids. Germline CDR1 SNHLY, CDR2 FYNNEI. V gave up 3 bases and J gave up 4 bases; unmatched junction bases: 7. The CDR3 loop is CASSDTGGNPYGYTF. The CDR3 DNA sequence: TGTGCCAGCAGTGATACAGGGGGAAATCCCTATGGCTACACCTTC.

This chain connects TRBV29-1 to TRBJ1-2, with D possibly matching TRBD1 (5 bases). Trimming pared 3 bases from V and 8 bases from J, leaving 13 bases between. The CDR3 is made up of 12 amino acids. Germline values: CDR1 SQVTM, CDR2 ANQGSEA. The CDR3 DNA reads as TGCAGCGTTGACCGCCAGGGTGACGGCTACACCTTC. It yields the protein CSVDRQGDGYTF.

The chain's CDR3 is CASSKSTGETQYF. CDR3 nucleotides: TGTGCCAGCAGCAAATCGACAGGGGAGACCCAGTACTTC. This chain joins TRBV11-2 and TRBJ2-5, with TRBD1 matching 7 bases. The germline V gene encodes CDR1 SGHAT and CDR2 FQNNGV. With V trimmed by 5 bases and J by 5 bases, 5 bases remained unmatched. This CDR3 region has 13 residues.

This chain links TRBV9 with TRBJ2-1; TRBD1 matches 7 bases. V trimming: 3 bases; J trimming: 8 bases; junction bases outside the gene matches: 11. CDR1 and CDR2 (germline): SGDLS, YYNGEE. The CDR3 loop spans 15 amino acids. The CDR3 spells CASSASGTALYEQFF. The CDR3 nucleotides are TGTGCCAGCAGCGCCTCCGGGACAGCTCTCTATGAGCAGTTCTTC.

The chain employs TRBV10-3 and TRBJ2-1; D remains ambiguous. The V end was cut by 2 bases, the J end by 2 bases, with 4 bases between. CDR3 length: 13 residues. Germline lookup yields CDR1 ENHRY and CDR2 SYGVKD. The CDR3 spells CAISEGPYNEQFF. DNA for the CDR3: TGTGCCATCAGTGAGGGGCCCTACAATGAGCAGTTCTTC.

This clone was seen once. The rearrangement links TRBV5-1 to TRBJ2-1; no firm D call. Germline-derived CDR1 and CDR2 are SGHRS and YFSETQ. V was shortened by 4 bases and J by 4 bases, with 18 bases between the two germline ends. The CDR3 spans 16 residues. The DNA for the CDR3 is TGCGCCAGCAGCCCCGTGGGCGCTCAAGGGTACAATGAGCAGTTCTTC. Amino acid sequence: CASSPVGAQGYNEQFF.

This rearrangement joins TRBV5-6 to TRBJ2-7; D uncertain. V was clipped by 4 bases and J by 1 base, with 18 bases between them. The CDR3 spans 16 residues. In germline, CDR1 is SGHDT, CDR2 YYEEEE. The CDR3 DNA sequence: TGTGCCAGCAGCGGACCGTGGACGGACCCTTCCTACGAGCAGTACTTC. Protein sequence: CASSGPWTDPSYEQYF.

On this clone: Other DNA sequences of this sample code for an identical CDR3. The V gene is TRBV5-4, the J gene TRBJ1-3; D is unclear. Germline V gives CDR1 SGHNT, CDR2 YYREEE (reference sequence). This CDR3 region has 14 residues. V lost 4 bases and J 2 bases, leaving 10 bases between the germline ends. CDR3 DNA: TGTGCCAGCAGCCTAGCGGGCGCTGGAAACACCATATATTTT. Its protein product is CASSLAGAGNTIYF.

The chain employs TRBV7-9 and TRBJ1-5; maybe TRBD1 (5 bases). CDR3 size: 15 residues. Germline lookup yields CDR1 SEHNR and CDR2 FQNEAQ (reference sequence). V was clipped by 1 base and J by 3 bases, with 10 bases between them. CDR3 residues: CASSLGETDNQPQHF. CDR3 DNA sequence: TGTGCCAGCAGCTTAGGTGAGACAGACAATCAGCCCCAGCATTTT.

The chain has TRBV6-5 and TRBJ1-5, with 9 nucleotides matching TRBD1. The trim removed 9 bases at V and 6 bases at J, leaving 12 bases unmatched. In germline, CDR1 is MNHEY, CDR2 SVGAGI. The CDR3 sequence is 15 residues long. The chain's CDR3 is CASCLGTGLGQPQHF. The DNA for the CDR3 is TGTGCCAGTTGCCTCGGGACAGGGCTTGGTCAGCCCCAGCATTTT.

The chain carries TRBV7-8 and TRBJ2-3, with 10 bases matching TRBD2. J was trimmed by 4 bases and V by 3 bases; bases with no gene match: 7. This CDR3 contains 16 residues. Germline CDR1 is SGHVS and CDR2 is FQNEAQ. The CDR3 here is CASSFQRGGRPDTQYF. CDR3 nucleotides: TGTGCCAGCAGCTTTCAGCGGGGGGGGCGCCCAGATACGCAGTATTTT.

The chain uses TRBV28 and TRBJ1-5; unclear D gene. Between the trimmed V and J ends, which lost 7 bases and 0 bases, there was a span of 13 bases. This CDR3 has 15 residues. Per germline, CDR1 MDHEN and CDR2 SYDVKM. The CDR3 is CASKVGYYSNQPQHF. CDR3 sequence (DNA): TGTGCCAGCAAGGTCGGATACTATAGCAATCAGCCCCAGCATTTT. Supplemented by reference TRBV28 and TRBJ1-5, the full variable domain reads DVKVTQSSRYLVKRTGEKVFLECVQDMDHENMFWYRQDPGLGLRLIYFSYDVKMKEKGDIPEGYSVSREKKERFSLILESASTNQTSMYLCASKVGYYSNQPQHFGDGTRLSIL.

This chain uses TRBV6-4 with TRBJ2-3; tentatively, D is TRBD1 (5 bases). Germline values: CDR1 MRHNA, CDR2 SNTAGT. This CDR3 contains 15 residues. The ends were cut back, 5 bases at V and 3 bases at J, with 15 bases in the middle. The CDR3, as DNA: TGTGCCAGCAGTTCCCAGGGTTTGAGGACAGATACGCAGTATTTT. The encoded protein is CASSSQGLRTDTQYF.

This sequence joins TRBV6-5 and TRBJ2-2, with 7 bases matching TRBD2. The germline CDR1 and CDR2 sequences are MNHEY and SVGAGI. This CDR3 region has 16 residues. V shed 0 bases, J shed 5 bases, and the junction held 6 bases outside the gene matches. Written as DNA, the CDR3 is TGTGCCAGCAGTTACTCGGGAGGGTCAGGGACCGGGGAGCTGTTTTTT. Amino acids: CASSYSGGSGTGELFF.

As regards this clone: Mismatch with germline at one junction end may stem from a read error. The same CDR3 is also encoded by other DNA sequences in this sample. This chain links TRBV28 with TRBJ2-3; maybe TRBD1 (6 bases). Germline values: CDR1 MDHEN, CDR2 SYDVKM. The CDR3 totals 15 residues. CDR3 in amino acids: CASSLWGRGTDTQYF. The CDR3 coding sequence is TGTGCCAGCAGCTTATGGGGGCGAGGAACAGATACGCAGTATTTT.

The V call is TRBV5-1, the J call TRBJ1-1; D is perhaps TRBD1 (5 bases). The CDR3 is 16 residues long. Trimming shortened V by 0 bases and J by 0 bases, and 12 bases separated the two germline ends. Germline V lookup: CDR1 SGHRS, CDR2 YFSETQ. The CDR3 DNA sequence: TGCGCCAGCAGCTTGGAAGGCAGGGATATGAACACTGAAGCTTTCTTT. The encoded protein is CASSLEGRDMNTEAFF.